Sequencing of this TCR beta chain was carried out in a study of OX40 agonist ivuxolimab in advanced cancers. Profiled with immunoSEQ multiplex PCR; TCRdb holds only in-frame clones, not every one. The sample has 15,000 to 25,000 clones, 75% to 85% seen once. CDR1 is LGHNA, CDR2 YNFKEQ, per germline. After removal of 3 bases from V and 4 bases from J, the junction contained 5 bases not matched to a gene. The CDR3 extends over 15 amino acids. The chain combines TRBV4-2 with TRBJ1-4; 7 bases line up with TRBD1. The source material was CD4+ or CD8+ T cells sorted from blood, sampled in a trial of the OX40 agonist ivuxolimab. This clonotype originated in an adult with an advanced solid tumor such as melanoma, head and neck, liver or kidney cancer. The DNA of the CDR3 is TGTGCCAGCAGCCACACCGGGACAGATAATGAAAAACTGTTTTTT. Its translation: CASSHTGTDNEKLFF.